A selection of T cell receptor beta chains follows, all from one sample in a study of breast tumors, draining lymph nodes, adjacent tissues. TCRdb reprocessed the multiplex PCR reads with MiXCR, giving one entry per CDR3 protein. The sample shows 13,000 or so distinct CDR3 sequences, 62% of them seen only once. Sequencing input: tumor-adjacent breast tissue. The receptors originated from a female donor with breast cancer. Some clones in this sample may be carry-over from other donors' samples. The CDR3 runs from the conserved cysteine through the conserved F or W. Fields, in order: clone size, J gene, V gene, CDR3 protein. Clone size is stated in some rows and not others, as once, few, many or a class when expanded.

clone_size: .; j_call: TRBJ2-5; v_call: TRBV20-1; cdr3_aa: CSASVRGREETQYF
clone_size: .; j_call: TRBJ1-6; v_call: TRBV9; cdr3_aa: CASSVWTDNSPLHF
clone_size: .; j_call: TRBJ2-2; v_call: TRBV6-5; cdr3_aa: CASSRTSSGELFF
clone_size: .; j_call: TRBJ1-2; v_call: TRBV6-6; cdr3_aa: CASSSLGGGDSNYGYTF
clone_size: once; j_call: TRBJ2-5; v_call: TRBV11-2; cdr3_aa: CATRGWGYQETQYF
clone_size: .; j_call: TRBJ1-6; v_call: TRBV19; cdr3_aa: CASSGGSGINSPLHF
clone_size: .; j_call: TRBJ2-5; v_call: TRBV11-3; cdr3_aa: CASSLGLQGAGETRYF
clone_size: many; j_call: TRBJ2-4; v_call: TRBV20-1; cdr3_aa: CSARDRFRDRVTAFPKNIQYF
clone_size: .; j_call: TRBJ2-7; v_call: TRBV30; cdr3_aa: CAWSVTGGYSYEQYF
clone_size: .; j_call: TRBJ1-6; v_call: TRBV25-1; cdr3_aa: CASSESRGYNSPLHF
clone_size: .; j_call: TRBJ2-7; v_call: TRBV10-3; cdr3_aa: CATRGDWDYEQYF